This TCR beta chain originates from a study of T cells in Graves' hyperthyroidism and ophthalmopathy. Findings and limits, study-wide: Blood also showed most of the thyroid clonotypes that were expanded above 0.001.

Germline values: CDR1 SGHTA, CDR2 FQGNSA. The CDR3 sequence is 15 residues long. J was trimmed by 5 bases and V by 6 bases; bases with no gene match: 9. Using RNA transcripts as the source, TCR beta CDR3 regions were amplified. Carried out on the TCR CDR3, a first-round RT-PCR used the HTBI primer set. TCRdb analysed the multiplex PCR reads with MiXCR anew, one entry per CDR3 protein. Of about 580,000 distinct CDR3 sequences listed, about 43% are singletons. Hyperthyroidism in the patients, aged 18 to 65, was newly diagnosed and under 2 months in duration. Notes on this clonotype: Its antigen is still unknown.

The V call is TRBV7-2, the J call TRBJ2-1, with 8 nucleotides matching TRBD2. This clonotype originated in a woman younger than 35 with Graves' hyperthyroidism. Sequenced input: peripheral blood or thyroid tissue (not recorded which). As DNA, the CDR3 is TGTGCCAGCAGTGTCACCGGGACTAGAAACAATGAGCAGTTCTTC. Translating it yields CASSVTGTRNNEQFF.